This entry is about one T cell receptor beta chain. This sample was included in a study of human T cells and chemical hapten exposure. Trimming pared 6 bases from V and 4 bases from J, leaving 9 bases between. The CDR3 is made up of 11 amino acids. Germline loops: CDR1 SQVTM, CDR2 ANQGSEA. Time point of the sample: patch test 1, 2 weeks after DPC sensitization. Regarding treatment: therapeutic diphenylcyclopropenone sensitization with weekly scalp DPC. TCRdb reprocessed the RACE reads with MiXCR, giving one entry per CDR3 protein. Of roughly 120,000 distinct CDR3 sequences in the sample, 12% are singletons; the top ten hold approximately 1.5%.

Sequences were derived from whole blood, sampled in connection with sensitization to the hapten diphenylcyclopropenone (DPC). The receptor's source is a woman between 45 and 65 years old with alopecia areata. Some clones in this sample may be carry-over from other donors' samples. The V gene is TRBV29-1, the J gene TRBJ1-2, with D unclear. The CDR3 DNA follows: TGCAGCGTACCAGCCCCCTATGGCTACACCTTC. This encodes CSVPAPYGYTF.